This T cell receptor (beta chain) appears in the sequencing data of a study of blood T cells in healthy people across ages. Regarding this clonotype: The antigen is not known.

A J-beta primer mix and a sample-barcoded 5' primer were used in a second PCR of roughly 7 to 12 cycles. One entry per CDR3 protein, called by TCRdb with MiXCR from the 5' RACE reads. The sample yields about 1.5 million distinct CDR3 sequences, 35% to 45% seen once. This CDR3 has 14 residues. The V end lost 8 bases, the J end lost 2 bases, and 14 bases lay between the germline ends. Germline V lookup: CDR1 SNHLY, CDR2 FYNNEI. Study conclusions and caveats: Changes in expanded clonotypes were possibly confounded, as the CMV status of donors was unknown.

The sequence came from a young woman in good health. V usage is TRBV2 and J usage is TRBJ2-3, with D possibly being TRBD1 or TRBD2 (6 bases each). The material sequenced was blood. For the CDR3, the DNA is TGTGCCAGCGTGGAGGGGGGATACACAGATACGCAGTATTTT. It translates to CASVEGGYTDTQYF. Filled out from reference TRBV2 and TRBJ2-3, the complete variable domain reads EPEVTQTPSHQVTQMGQEVILRCVPISNHLYFYWYRQILGQKVEFLVSFYNNEISEKSEIFDDQFSVERPDGSNFTLKIRSTKLEDSAMYFCASVEGGYTDTQYFGPGTRLTVL.